These T cell receptor beta chains were read from a single sample in a study of blood T cell repertoires in COVID-19. The method was immunoSEQ multiplex PCR; TCRdb's version includes in-frame clones alone and lacks a portion of them. The sample records some 150,000 clones, almost 80% being singletons. Sequenced material: PBMCs or T cells enriched from blood (not recorded which). All receptors come from a woman in her 50s who had recovered from COVID-19. Both conserved end residues are part of each CDR3. The D gene is left open where the match is weak. Size tells how often a clone was seen (once, few, many) or the class of an expanded clone, and some rows leave it out.

cdr3_aa: CASSVGQGNSPLHF; cdr3_nt: TGTGCCAGCAGTGTGGGACAGGGGAACTCACCCCTCCACTTT; d_call: TRBD1; j_call: TRBJ1-6; clone_size: -; v_call: TRBV2
cdr3_aa: CASSLGHRAANTGELFF; cdr3_nt: TGCGCCAGCAGCTTGGGCCATCGAGCGGCGAACACCGGGGAGCTGTTTTTT; d_call: -; j_call: TRBJ2-2; clone_size: once; v_call: TRBV5-1
cdr3_aa: CASSERESVEQYF; cdr3_nt: TGCGCCAGCAGTGAGCGGGAGTCAGTAGAGCAGTACTTC; d_call: -; j_call: TRBJ2-7; clone_size: -; v_call: TRBV10-2
cdr3_aa: CASSPVDRTRDIYGYTF; cdr3_nt: TGCGCCAGCAGCCCGGTAGACAGAACCCGAGATATCTATGGCTACACCTTC; d_call: -; j_call: TRBJ1-2; clone_size: -; v_call: TRBV5-1
cdr3_aa: CASSQRRQGVEQFF; cdr3_nt: TGTGCCAGCAGTCAAAGAAGACAGGGGGTTGAGCAGTTCTTC; d_call: TRBD1; j_call: TRBJ2-1; clone_size: few; v_call: TRBV27
cdr3_aa: CASSLGTGYEQYF; cdr3_nt: TGTGCCAGCAGTCTCGGGACTGGCTACGAGCAGTACTTC; d_call: -; j_call: TRBJ2-7; clone_size: few; v_call: TRBV28
cdr3_aa: CASSPGGGLNEKLFF; cdr3_nt: TGCGCCAGCAGCCCCGGGGGTGGGCTAAATGAAAAACTGTTTTTT; d_call: -; j_call: TRBJ1-4; clone_size: -; v_call: TRBV5-1
cdr3_aa: CAYTDPSEVAFF; cdr3_nt: TGTGCCTACACGGACCCCTCGGAGGTAGCTTTCTTT; d_call: -; j_call: TRBJ1-1; clone_size: -; v_call: TRBV30
cdr3_aa: CASSPGRGRGPGNTIYF; cdr3_nt: TGTGCCAGCTCACCAGGCAGAGGCAGGGGGCCTGGAAACACCATATATTTT; d_call: TRBD1; j_call: TRBJ1-3; clone_size: -; v_call: TRBV18
cdr3_aa: CASSVREYNEQFF; cdr3_nt: TGTGCCAGCAGCGTCAGGGAATACAATGAGCAGTTCTTC; d_call: -; j_call: TRBJ2-1; clone_size: -; v_call: TRBV9
cdr3_aa: CASSQGQYNSPLHF; cdr3_nt: TGTGCCAGCAGCCAAGGACAGTATAATTCACCCCTCCACTTT; d_call: -; j_call: TRBJ1-6; clone_size: -; v_call: TRBV3-1/TRBV3-2
cdr3_aa: CASRPHRGAMDEQYF; cdr3_nt: TGTGCCAGCAGGCCCCACCGTGGAGCCATGGACGAGCAGTACTTC; d_call: -; j_call: TRBJ2-7; clone_size: -; v_call: TRBV28
cdr3_aa: CASSQGTGLGYGYTF; cdr3_nt: TGCGCCAGCAGCCAAGGGACAGGGCTGGGCTATGGCTACACCTTC; d_call: TRBD1; j_call: TRBJ1-2; clone_size: few; v_call: TRBV4-1
cdr3_aa: CASSRSEQGRAFF; cdr3_nt: TGTGCCAGCAGCCGTTCCGAACAGGGTCGAGCTTTCTTT; d_call: -; j_call: TRBJ1-1; clone_size: -; v_call: TRBV3-1/TRBV3-2
cdr3_aa: CASSVDRGGTGNTIYF; cdr3_nt: TGTGCCAGCAGCGTAGACAGGGGAGGAACTGGAAACACCATATATTTT; d_call: TRBD1; j_call: TRBJ1-3; clone_size: many; v_call: TRBV9
cdr3_aa: CASSQDRGLLPQHF; cdr3_nt: TGTGCCAGCTCACAGGACAGGGGGCTGCTGCCCCAGCATTTT; d_call: TRBD1; j_call: TRBJ1-5; clone_size: -; v_call: TRBV18
cdr3_aa: CASGFSTHRQMENSPLHF; cdr3_nt: TGTGCTAGTGGTTTCTCGACCCATCGACAGATGGAGAATTCACCCCTCCACTTT; d_call: -; j_call: TRBJ1-6; clone_size: few; v_call: TRBV12-5
cdr3_aa: CAWSRDSLSGNTIYF; cdr3_nt: TGTGCCTGGAGTCGGGACAGCTTATCTGGAAACACCATATATTTT; d_call: TRBD1; j_call: TRBJ1-3; clone_size: -; v_call: TRBV30
cdr3_aa: CASSETPNYGYTF; cdr3_nt: TGTGCCAGCAGTGAGACTCCGAACTATGGCTACACCTTC; d_call: -; j_call: TRBJ1-2; clone_size: once; v_call: TRBV12-3/TRBV12-4
cdr3_aa: CATRQGNNSPLHF; cdr3_nt: TGTGCCACCAGACAGGGGAATAATTCACCCCTCCACTTT; d_call: TRBD1; j_call: TRBJ1-6; clone_size: -; v_call: TRBV27
cdr3_aa: CATLTSGSSYEQYF; cdr3_nt: TGTGCCACCCTGACTAGCGGTAGCTCCTACGAGCAGTACTTC; d_call: TRBD2; j_call: TRBJ2-7; clone_size: few; v_call: TRBV2
cdr3_aa: CASSYPGSYEQYF; cdr3_nt: TGTGCCAGCAGTTACCCCGGGTCCTACGAGCAGTACTTC; d_call: -; j_call: TRBJ2-7; clone_size: -; v_call: TRBV6-5
cdr3_aa: CASSQPGQGVWSEQFF; cdr3_nt: TGTGCCAGCAGCCAGCCGGGACAGGGGGTTTGGAGTGAGCAGTTCTTC; d_call: TRBD1; j_call: TRBJ2-1; clone_size: -; v_call: TRBV14
cdr3_aa: CASTPEARNEKLFF; cdr3_nt: TGTGCCAGCACGCCGGAGGCCCGTAATGAAAAACTGTTTTTT; d_call: -; j_call: TRBJ1-4; clone_size: -; v_call: TRBV28
cdr3_aa: CASSLGQGVLQPQHF; cdr3_nt: TGTGCCAGCAGTTTGGGGCAGGGGGTCTTACAGCCCCAGCATTTT; d_call: TRBD1; j_call: TRBJ1-5; clone_size: -; v_call: TRBV27
cdr3_aa: CASRNAGTTYNEQFF; cdr3_nt: TGTGCCAGCAGAAACGCCGGGACTACCTACAATGAGCAGTTCTTC; d_call: TRBD2; j_call: TRBJ2-1; clone_size: -; v_call: TRBV6-5
cdr3_aa: CASSYARGYGYTF; cdr3_nt: TGTGCCAGCAGTTACGCCCGAGGTTATGGCTACACCTTC; d_call: -; j_call: TRBJ1-2; clone_size: -; v_call: TRBV6-2/TRBV6-3
cdr3_aa: CAWSGDRAGNTIYF; cdr3_nt: TGTGCCTGGAGTGGGGACAGGGCGGGAAACACCATATATTTT; d_call: TRBD1; j_call: TRBJ1-3; clone_size: -; v_call: TRBV30
cdr3_aa: CASSPPGTDTQYF; cdr3_nt: TGTGCCAGCAGTCCCCCAGGGACAGATACGCAGTATTTT; d_call: -; j_call: TRBJ2-3; clone_size: -; v_call: TRBV27
cdr3_aa: CAWRSFFGSSNEKLFF; cdr3_nt: TGTGCCTGGAGATCGTTTTTCGGGTCGAGTAATGAAAAACTGTTTTTT; d_call: -; j_call: TRBJ1-4; clone_size: -; v_call: TRBV30
cdr3_aa: CAGGGVGNTIYF; cdr3_nt: TGTGCCGGAGGGGGCGTTGGAAACACCATATATTTT; d_call: TRBD1; j_call: TRBJ1-3; clone_size: -; v_call: TRBV12-3/TRBV12-4
cdr3_aa: CASSIKGHEETQYF; cdr3_nt: TGTGCCAGTAGTATAAAGGGACACGAAGAGACCCAGTACTTC; d_call: -; j_call: TRBJ2-5; clone_size: -; v_call: TRBV19
cdr3_aa: CATRQGCNQPQHF; cdr3_nt: TGTGCCACCAGACAGGGTTGCAATCAGCCCCAGCATTTT; d_call: -; j_call: TRBJ1-5; clone_size: -; v_call: TRBV24-1
cdr3_aa: CASSIWDSSYNSPLHF; cdr3_nt: TGTGCCAGTAGTATTTGGGACAGCTCCTATAATTCACCCCTCCACTTT; d_call: TRBD1; j_call: TRBJ1-6; clone_size: -; v_call: TRBV19
cdr3_aa: CASSLAVFTEAFF; cdr3_nt: TGTGCCAGCAGCTTAGCAGTTTTCACTGAAGCTTTCTTT; d_call: -; j_call: TRBJ1-1; clone_size: -; v_call: TRBV11-2
cdr3_aa: CASSQEKSGAGGRLETQYF; cdr3_nt: TGCGCCAGCAGCCAAGAGAAATCCGGAGCGGGGGGGCGGTTAGAGACCCAGTACTTC; d_call: TRBD2; j_call: TRBJ2-5; clone_size: few; v_call: TRBV4-1
cdr3_aa: CASIRGARYEQYF; cdr3_nt: TGTGCCAGCATACGGGGGGCGCGTTACGAGCAGTACTTC; d_call: -; j_call: TRBJ2-7; clone_size: -; v_call: TRBV6-5
cdr3_aa: CASQNQGFNSPLHF; cdr3_nt: TGTGCCAGCCAGAACCAGGGTTTCAATTCACCCCTCCACTTT; d_call: -; j_call: TRBJ1-6; clone_size: -; v_call: TRBV25-1
cdr3_aa: CASRIGTSGYPYNEQFF; cdr3_nt: TGCGCCAGCAGAATCGGGACTAGCGGGTATCCTTACAATGAGCAGTTCTTC; d_call: TRBD2; j_call: TRBJ2-1; clone_size: -; v_call: TRBV5-1
cdr3_aa: CATSDRTSEQFF; cdr3_nt: TGTGCCACCAGTGACAGGACTAGTGAGCAGTTCTTC; d_call: TRBD2; j_call: TRBJ2-1; clone_size: -; v_call: TRBV24-1
cdr3_aa: CASSLKPGQGAEGYTF; cdr3_nt: TGTGCCAGCAGCTTAAAGCCGGGACAGGGGGCGGAGGGCTACACCTTC; d_call: TRBD1; j_call: TRBJ1-2; clone_size: few; v_call: TRBV7-3
cdr3_aa: CASSQGVSPLHF; cdr3_nt: TGTGCCAGCAGCCAAGGGGTTTCACCCCTCCACTTT; d_call: -; j_call: TRBJ1-6; clone_size: few; v_call: TRBV11-2
cdr3_aa: CASSYGGRNWNEQFF; cdr3_nt: TGTGCCAGCAGTTACGGCGGGAGGAATTGGAATGAGCAGTTCTTC; d_call: TRBD2; j_call: TRBJ2-1; clone_size: -; v_call: TRBV6-2/TRBV6-3
cdr3_aa: CASSTGYTEAFF; cdr3_nt: TGTGCCAGTAGTACGGGATACACTGAAGCTTTCTTT; d_call: -; j_call: TRBJ1-1; clone_size: -; v_call: TRBV19
cdr3_aa: CASSEYNSPLGTAENTGELFF; cdr3_nt: TGTGCCAGCAGTGAATATAACAGCCCCCTCGGGACAGCAGAAAACACCGGGGAGCTGTTTTTT; d_call: TRBD1; j_call: TRBJ2-2; clone_size: -; v_call: TRBV2
cdr3_aa: CASSPPAVAEAFF; cdr3_nt: TGTGCCAGCAGCCCACCAGCGGTGGCTGAAGCTTTCTTT; d_call: -; j_call: TRBJ1-1; clone_size: -; v_call: TRBV5-6
cdr3_aa: CASREPGGAYNEQFF; cdr3_nt: TGTGCCAGCAGAGAGCCGGGGGGCGCATACAATGAGCAGTTCTTC; d_call: -; j_call: TRBJ2-1; clone_size: once; v_call: TRBV2
cdr3_aa: CASRSVGKDFSANQPQHF; cdr3_nt: TGTGCCAGCAGGAGCGTCGGTAAGGACTTTTCCGCCAATCAGCCCCAGCATTTT; d_call: -; j_call: TRBJ1-5; clone_size: -; v_call: TRBV28
cdr3_aa: CASSFPVGTSGRALEQYF; cdr3_nt: TGTGCCAGCAGCTTCCCGGTCGGGACTAGCGGGAGGGCCCTCGAGCAGTACTTC; d_call: TRBD2; j_call: TRBJ2-7; clone_size: -; v_call: TRBV5-6
cdr3_aa: CASSQDAAANTEAFF; cdr3_nt: TGTGCCAGCAGCCAAGATGCGGCGGCCAACACTGAAGCTTTCTTT; d_call: -; j_call: TRBJ1-1; clone_size: -; v_call: TRBV3-1/TRBV3-2
cdr3_aa: CASSLGQGANTEAFF; cdr3_nt: TGTGCCAGCAGCTTAGGACAGGGGGCGAACACTGAAGCTTTCTTT; d_call: TRBD1; j_call: TRBJ1-1; clone_size: -; v_call: TRBV11-2
cdr3_aa: CASSSQGKLAKNIQYF; cdr3_nt: TGTGCCAGCAGCTCCCAGGGCAAACTAGCCAAAAACATTCAGTACTTC; d_call: -; j_call: TRBJ2-4; clone_size: -; v_call: TRBV5-4
cdr3_aa: CASSSLAGIHQPQHF; cdr3_nt: TGTGCCAGCAGCTCCCTGGCGGGAATTCATCAGCCCCAGCATTTT; d_call: -; j_call: TRBJ1-5; clone_size: -; v_call: TRBV7-6
cdr3_aa: CASSERTGPRPTNYGYTF; cdr3_nt: TGTGCCAGCAGTGAGAGGACAGGTCCTAGGCCCACTAACTATGGCTACACCTTC; d_call: TRBD1; j_call: TRBJ1-2; clone_size: -; v_call: TRBV6-1
cdr3_aa: CASSQKLGQNYGYTF; cdr3_nt: TGTGCCAGCAGCCAAAAGTTGGGACAGAACTATGGCTACACCTTC; d_call: TRBD1; j_call: TRBJ1-2; clone_size: -; v_call: TRBV7-8
cdr3_aa: CASSSPRGAGGYTF; cdr3_nt: TGTGCCAGCAGTTCCCCCAGGGGGGCAGGTGGCTACACCTTC; d_call: TRBD1; j_call: TRBJ1-2; clone_size: -; v_call: TRBV6-5
cdr3_aa: CASSLTAVEQFF; cdr3_nt: TGTGCCAGCAGCTTAACGGCGGTAGAGCAGTTCTTC; d_call: -; j_call: TRBJ2-1; clone_size: once; v_call: TRBV11-3